The source of this T cell receptor (beta chain) is a study of cytomegalovirus exposure and HLA in healthy donors. Study findings and constraints: CMV serostatus was the sole immune exposure information available.

Of note for this clone: Its antigen is unknown.

V gave up 5 bases and J gave up 5 bases, with 21 bases separating them. The CDR3 runs to 15 residues. Per germline, CDR1 GTSNPN and CDR2 SVGIG (reference sequence). This PCR relied on a set of 60 Vbeta primers and 13 Jbeta primers. Sequencing was performed with immunoSEQ multiplex PCR; in TCRdb, only in-frame clones are kept and a portion is missing. Of roughly 290,000 clones in the sample, about 90% are singletons; the top ten hold about 2.3%. The specimen sequenced was PBMCs. The source of this sequence is a young woman in good health and CMV-seronegative. The chain links TRBV30 to TRBJ1-1, with a weak D call TRBD1 (6 bases). In DNA, the CDR3 is TGTGCCTGGGATCGGAGGGGGGGGGCGAGGACTGAAGCTTTCTTT. Translation: CAWDRRGGARTEAFF. Using reference TRBV30 and TRBJ1-1 for the parts outside the CDR3, the full variable domain is SQTIHQWPATLVQPVGSPLSLECTVEGTSNPNLYWYRQAAGRGLQLLFYSVGIGQISSEVPQNLSASRPQDRQFILSSKKLLLSDSGFYLCAWDRRGGARTEAFFGQGTRLTVV.